The clone carrying this TCR beta chain was observed many times. The sample comes from a study of shared clonotypes between healthy human individuals. Germline-derived CDR1 and CDR2 are SGHRS and YFSETQ. The CDR3 length is 13 residues. After removal of 4 bases from V and 7 bases from J, the junction contained 3 bases not matched to a gene. Libraries were prepared by immunoSEQ multiplex PCR; TCRdb keeps only in-frame clonotypes and omits some of them. The sample includes roughly 700,000 clones, 74% of them seen just once. The genes are TRBV5-1 and TRBJ2-1; 9 positions match TRBD1. This TCR was recovered from a woman aged 25 to 39 in good health. Sequencing was performed on memory CD4+ T cells sorted from blood. Subset in this sample: CD45RA-negative fraction. CDR3 sequence reads: CASSATGGNEQFF. In DNA, the CDR3 is TGCGCCAGCAGCGCGACAGGGGGAAATGAGCAGTTCTTC. Full variable domain (remainder filled in from reference TRBV5-1 and TRBJ2-1): KAGVTQTPRYLIKTRGQQVTLSCSPISGHRSVSWYQQTPGQGLQFLFEYFSETQRNKGNFPGRFSGRQFSNSRSEMNVSTLELGDSALYLCASSATGGNEQFFGPGTRLTVL.